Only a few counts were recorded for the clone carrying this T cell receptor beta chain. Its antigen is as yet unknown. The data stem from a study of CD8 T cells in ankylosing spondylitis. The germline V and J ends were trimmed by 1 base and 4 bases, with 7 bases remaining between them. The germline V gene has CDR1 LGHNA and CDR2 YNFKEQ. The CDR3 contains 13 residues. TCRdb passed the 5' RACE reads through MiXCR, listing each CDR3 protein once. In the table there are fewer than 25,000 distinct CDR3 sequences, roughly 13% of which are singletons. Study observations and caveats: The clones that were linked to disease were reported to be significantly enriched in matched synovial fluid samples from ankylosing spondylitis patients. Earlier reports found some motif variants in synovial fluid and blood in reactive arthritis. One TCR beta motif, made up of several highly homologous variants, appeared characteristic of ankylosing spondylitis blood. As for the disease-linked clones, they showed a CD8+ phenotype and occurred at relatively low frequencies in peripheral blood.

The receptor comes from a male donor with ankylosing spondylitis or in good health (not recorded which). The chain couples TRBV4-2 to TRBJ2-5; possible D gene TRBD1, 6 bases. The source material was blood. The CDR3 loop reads CASSQAQGETQYF. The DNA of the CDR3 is TGTGCCAGCAGCCAAGCACAGGGAGAGACCCAGTACTTC.